The 28 T cell receptor beta chains given below trace back to one sample, sequenced in a study of OX40 agonist ivuxolimab in advanced cancers. Clones were read by immunoSEQ multiplex PCR, and TCRdb kept only the in-frame ones, dropping some. Of 30,000 to 35,000 clones in the sample, 84% were seen once. The sample consisted of CD4+ or CD8+ T cells sorted from blood, taken in a trial of the OX40 agonist ivuxolimab. The origin of the receptors is an adult with an advanced solid tumor such as melanoma, head and neck, liver or kidney cancer.

This chain links TRBV9 with TRBJ1-4, with a weak D call TRBD1 (6 bases). V lost 4 bases to trimming and J lost 1 base, with 8 bases between them. Germline loops: CDR1 SGDLS, CDR2 YYNGEE. The CDR3 is 14 residues long. In DNA, the CDR3 is TGTGCCAGCAGCTCACAGGGAACTAATGAAAAACTGTTTTTT. Translating it yields CASSSQGTNEKLFF. Full variable domain (rest looked up from reference TRBV9 and TRBJ1-4): DSGVTQTPKHLITATGQRVTLRCSPRSGDLSVYWYQQSLDQGLQFLIQYYNGEERAKGNILERFSAQQFPDLHSELNLSSLELGDSALYFCASSSQGTNEKLFFGSGTQLSVL.

Of note for this clone: The sample carries other DNA sequences with the same CDR3. The rearrangement joins TRBV9 to TRBJ1-5, with D uncertain. This CDR3 has 17 residues. The ends were cut back, 0 bases at V and 6 bases at J, with 19 bases in the middle. Germline V gene sequence: CDR1 SGDLS, CDR2 YYNGEE. The CDR3 DNA sequence: TGTGCCAGCAGCGTAGGGAGTGCCCCCACACCTGGTCAGCCCCAGCATTTT. It codes for CASSVGSAPTPGQPQHF.

The chain links TRBV7-3 to TRBJ2-2; D might be TRBD1 (5 bases). Germline CDR1 reads SGHTA; CDR2 reads FQGTGA. Trimming removed 1 base at V and 4 bases at J, with 13 bases between. CDR3 size: 16 residues. For the CDR3, the DNA is TGTGCCAGCAGCTTAATAGGGCAGGGCGGCACCGGGGAGCTGTTTTTT. This codes for CASSLIGQGGTGELFF.

CDR3 coding DNA: TGTGCCATCAGTGAGACGGGACTAGCGGGGGAAAATGAGCAGTTCTTC. Amino acids: CAISETGLAGENEQFF. The V and J genes are TRBV10-3 and TRBJ2-1; 14 bases line up with TRBD2. Germline V gene data show CDR1 as ENHRY and CDR2 as SYGVKD. V shed 2 bases, J shed 7 bases, and the junction held 4 bases outside the gene matches. This CDR3 contains 16 residues.

The J gene is TRBJ2-2, the V gene TRBV9; 10 bases are shared with TRBD2. The junction had 13 bases not matched to a gene; V was cut back by 4 bases and J by 4 bases. Germline V gene sequence: CDR1 SGDLS, CDR2 YYNGEE. The length of the CDR3 is 18 residues. DNA of the CDR3: TGTGCCAGCAGCCAAGAGGCCTGGCTAGCGGGAGCCACCGGGGAGCTGTTTTTT. Its translation: CASSQEAWLAGATGELFF.

The gene calls are TRBV27 and TRBJ2-2; 15 bases map to TRBD2. The germline gives CDR1 MNHEY, CDR2 SMNVEV (reference sequence). J lost 5 bases, V lost 5 bases, and 9 bases had no gene match. This CDR3 is built from 18 residues. Here the CDR3 reads CASSRTSGRAVTTGELFF. In nucleotides, the CDR3 is TGTGCCAGCAGTCGGACTAGCGGGAGGGCCGTGACTACCGGGGAGCTGTTTTTT.

In this sample, this clone is medium-sized. The rearrangement uses TRBV5-4 and TRBJ2-1; 7 nucleotides agree with TRBD2. The V segment lost 0 bases and the J segment 6 bases; nucleotides outside the gene matches: 6. Germline loops: CDR1 SGHNT, CDR2 YYREEE (reference sequence). The CDR3 loop spans 15 amino acids. The CDR3 bases are TGTGCCAGCAGCTTGGGAGCGGGACCCGCCAATGAGCAGTTCTTC. Translating gives CASSLGAGPANEQFF.

The DNA for the CDR3 is TGTGCCAGCAGTCTTTCTTATTCACCCCTCCACTTT. Amino acid sequence: CASSLSYSPLHF. The rearrangement joins TRBV28 to TRBJ1-6; D uncertain. Trimming removed 5 bases from V and 8 bases from J, with 7 bases in between. The CDR3 runs to 12 residues. The V gene's germline CDR1 is MDHEN and CDR2 SYDVKM.

The rearrangement links TRBV27 to TRBJ2-7; D is possibly TRBD1 (6 bases). The CDR3 length is 13 residues. Per the germline V gene, CDR1 is MNHEY and CDR2 is SMNVEV (reference sequence). V dropped 7 bases and J dropped 7 bases, with 17 bases sitting between them. The CDR3 region has the DNA TGTGCCAGCACTCAGGGGACACTACGAGAGCAGTACTTC. Translated, it gives CASTQGTLREQYF.

The V and J genes are TRBV6-1 and TRBJ1-4, with TRBD1 matching 10 bases. The CDR3 is made up of 15 amino acids. V dropped 1 base and J dropped 12; count of bases not matched to a gene: 8. CDR1 and CDR2 from the germline V gene are MNHNS and SASEGT. The CDR3 sequence: CASSEGPGTGDQLFF. The CDR3 region has the DNA TGTGCCAGCAGTGAAGGTCCCGGGACAGGGGATCAACTGTTTTTT.

The CDR3 loop reads CASSQEETVLSAEAFF. CDR3 in DNA: TGCGCCAGCAGCCAAGAGGAGACAGTTTTGTCGGCTGAAGCTTTCTTT. The J gene is TRBJ1-1, the V gene TRBV4-1; TRBD1 might be the D (5 bases). The CDR3 runs 16 residues. From germline, CDR1 is MGHRA and CDR2 YSYEKL. Trimming took off 0 bases at V and 6 bases at J, with 17 bases between the two ends.

The chain recombines TRBV11-2 with TRBJ2-7; weak D call: TRBD2 (5 bases). Per the germline V gene, CDR1 is SGHAT and CDR2 is FQNNGV. V dropped 2 bases and J dropped 0 bases, with 14 bases sitting between them. This CDR3 spans 16 amino acids. The CDR3 DNA sequence: TGTGCCAGCAGCTTAAACCCGGGGAAAAGCTCCTACGAGCAGTACTTC. Translation: CASSLNPGKSSYEQYF.

This chain joins TRBV9 and TRBJ1-1, with D possibly TRBD1 on 5 matching bases. V lost 2 bases and J 4 bases, leaving 18 bases between the germline ends. The CDR3 loop spans 16 amino acids. The germline gives CDR1 SGDLS, CDR2 YYNGEE. The CDR3 nucleotides read TGTGCCAGCAGCGTTAGCCCGGGACCTATTACCACTGAAGCTTTCTTT. Translation gives CASSVSPGPITTEAFF.

The chain combines TRBV7-2 with TRBJ2-7, with D unclear. The CDR3 contains 15 residues. In germline, CDR1 is SGHTA, CDR2 FQGNSA. V lost 5 bases and J lost 3, with 17 bases in between. In DNA form, the CDR3 reads TGTGCCAGCAGCCCCCATATCATCGATAGCTACGAGCAGTACTTC. Translating gives CASSPHIIDSYEQYF.

V and J are TRBV27 and TRBJ1-1; weak D call: TRBD1 (5 bases). CDR1 MNHEY and CDR2 SMNVEV come from the germline V gene (reference sequence). The CDR3 covers 13 residues. The V and J ends lost 5 bases and 1 base respectively, with 8 bases between them. In DNA form, the CDR3 reads TGTGCCAGCAGTGTCAGGGCGAACACTGAAGCTTTCTTT. Protein sequence: CASSVRANTEAFF.

The V and J genes are TRBV6-5 and TRBJ1-3; 7 bases map to TRBD1. The CDR3 totals 15 residues. Germline CDR1 MNHEY, CDR2 SVGAGI. The trim removed 2 bases at V and 1 base at J, leaving 2 bases unmatched. As DNA, the CDR3 is TGTGCCAGCAGTTACCAGACAGGGTCTGGAAACACCATATATTTT. Translated: CASSYQTGSGNTIYF.

Details on this clone: This is likely an artifact of a read error, given a far larger clone one base away. The chain uses TRBV5-5 and TRBJ1-2; TRBD1 might be the D (5 bases). Germline CDR1 reads SGHKS; CDR2 reads YYEKEE (reference sequence). V gave up 4 bases and J gave up 5 bases, with 18 bases separating them. This CDR3 comprises 15 residues. This CDR3 reads CASSLTGGVGYGYTF. The CDR3 nucleotides read TGTGCCAGCAGCCTCACCGGGGGAGTTGGGTATGGCTACACCTTC.

Note on this clone: Its ends do not fully match the called genes, so a read error is possible. The rearrangement uses TRBV7-7 and TRBJ2-1; 8 bases are shared with TRBD2. The CDR3 is 16 residues long. The germline CDR1 and CDR2 sequences are SSHAT and FNYEAQ (reference sequence). The CDR3 reads CASSLRWRGADDEQFF. In nucleotides, the CDR3 is TGTGCTAGCAGCTTACGATGGCGGGGGGCGGACGATGAGCAGTTCTTC.

This clone has just one count. This chain uses TRBV5-1 with TRBJ2-5; 9 bases map to TRBD1. The DNA end favors TRBJ2-7, so the J call may be wrong. The CDR3 is made up of 13 amino acids. Per the germline V gene, CDR1 is SGHRS and CDR2 is YFSETQ. Here the CDR3 DNA reads TGCGCCAGCAGCTTGACAGGGGGCAACGAGCAGTACTTC. It encodes CASSLTGGNEQYF.

The J gene is TRBJ1-4, the V gene TRBV28; D is ambiguous. The ends were cut back, 2 bases at V and 7 bases at J, with 20 bases in the middle. The CDR3 totals 17 residues. Germline V gives CDR1 MDHEN, CDR2 SYDVKM. For the CDR3, the DNA is TGTGCCAGCAGTTTAGGTGTACTTCCGGGTCCGAGTGAAAAACTGTTTTTT. This sequence encodes CASSLGVLPGPSEKLFF. The variable domain in full, with the rest retrieved from reference TRBV28 and TRBJ1-4, is DVKVTQSSRYLVKRTGEKVFLECVQDMDHENMFWYRQDPGLGLRLIYFSYDVKMKEKGDIPEGYSVSREKKERFSLILESASTNQTSMYLCASSLGVLPGPSEKLFFGSGTQLSVL.

The V gene is TRBV6-6, the J gene TRBJ2-7; D remains unclear. V lost 1 base and J lost 1, with 8 bases in between. Germline V gives CDR1 MNHNY, CDR2 SVGAGI (reference sequence). There are 14 residues in the CDR3. The CDR3 is CASSYFVQSYEQYF. CDR3 bases: TGTGCCAGCAGTTACTTTGTACAGTCCTACGAGCAGTACTTC.

This clone was observed a handful of times. Other DNA sequences within the sample encode an identical CDR3. V and J are TRBV19 and TRBJ1-5; maybe TRBD1 (6 bases). The CDR3 runs 14 residues. V gave up 5 bases and J gave up 5 bases, with 13 bases separating them. Germline lookup yields CDR1 LNHDA and CDR2 SQIVND (reference sequence). CDR3 nucleotide sequence: TGTGCCAGTAGTGGAGGGGGGGACTATCAGCCCCAGCATTTT. Translation: CASSGGGDYQPQHF.

The rearrangement uses TRBV29-1 and TRBJ2-7; 10 bases are a match to TRBD1. Losses at the gene ends were 1 base for V and 6 bases for J; bases not matched to a gene: 9. Germline CDR1 and CDR2: SQVTM and ANQGSEA. There are 15 residues in the CDR3. The CDR3 region is CSVEVFPGQGTEQYF. The CDR3 nucleotides read TGCAGCGTTGAAGTTTTTCCGGGACAGGGGACCGAGCAGTACTTC.

This chain links TRBV1 with TRBJ2-2; TRBD1 was called by the table and not checked on the DNA. TRBV1 is labeled a pseudogene. The CDR3 spans 16 residues. As DNA, the CDR3 is TGCACCAGCAGCCCCTATTTGGGCCTAAACACCGGGGAGCTGTTTTTT. It yields the protein CTSSPYLGLNTGELFF.

The rearrangement uses TRBV5-6 and TRBJ1-2, with D hard to call. Germline loops: CDR1 SGHDT, CDR2 YYEEEE. V lost 1 base to trimming and J lost 10 bases, with 14 bases between them. The CDR3 contains 13 residues. The CDR3 DNA is TGTGCCAGCAGCTTGCCCGACTTAAAGTCCTACACCTTC. The encoded protein is CASSLPDLKSYTF.

The V gene is TRBV19, the J gene TRBJ1-5; D remains ambiguous. Germline V lookup: CDR1 LNHDA, CDR2 SQIVND (reference sequence). The CDR3 has 19 amino acids. Trimming removed 3 bases at V and 2 bases at J, with 23 bases between. CDR3 protein: CASSIQIYSRATGNQPQHF. As DNA, the CDR3 is TGTGCCAGTAGTATCCAAATTTATTCGAGGGCCACGGGCAATCAGCCCCAGCATTTT.

The V and J genes are TRBV11-2 and TRBJ2-5; TRBD2 agrees at 9 bases. This CDR3 is built from 15 residues. The germline CDR1 and CDR2 sequences are SGHAT and FQNNGV. Trimming cost V 1 base and J 2 bases; bases outside gene matches: 2. CDR3 loop: CASSLGLAEQETQYF. CDR3 nucleotides: TGTGCCAGCAGCTTAGGACTAGCGGAACAAGAGACCCAGTACTTC.

The J gene is TRBJ2-2, the V gene TRBV4-3; 8 nucleotides agree with TRBD2. CDR1 LGHNA and CDR2 YSLEER come from the germline V gene. Trimming removed 4 bases from V and 8 bases from J; junction bases left unmatched: 3. The CDR3 sequence is 13 residues long. The CDR3 protein is CASSPGLEGELFF. Here the CDR3 DNA reads TGCGCCAGCAGCCCGGGACTAGAGGGGGAGCTGTTTTTT.